These 19 T cell receptor beta chains came from one sample sequenced in a study of cytomegalovirus exposure and HLA in healthy donors. A multiplex PCR was run with 60 Vbeta primers and 13 Jbeta primers. The repertoire was sequenced with immunoSEQ multiplex PCR; TCRdb's copy has only in-frame clones and lacks some. The repertoire holds approximately 150,000 clones, roughly 80% seen once, with approximately 11% in the top ten. Sequencing used PBMCs. The receptor source for this set is a man aged 18 to 29 in good health and CMV-seropositive.

This clone was observed once. V usage is TRBV4-1 and J usage is TRBJ2-2, with 7 positions matching TRBD2. The CDR3 length is 16 residues. The ends lost 1 base at V and 5 bases at J; junction bases unmatched: 7. The V gene's germline CDR1 is MGHRA and CDR2 YSYEKL. The CDR3 protein is CASSQVREGWTGELFF. The CDR3 region has the DNA TGCGCCAGCAGCCAAGTCAGGGAGGGATGGACCGGGGAGCTGTTTTTT.

This clone occurred once. This rearrangement joins TRBV7-3 to TRBJ2-5; 7 bases are a match to TRBD2. The junction had 9 bases not matched to a gene; V was cut back by 5 bases and J by 3 bases. The CDR3 contains 15 residues. Germline assignment: CDR1 SGHTA and CDR2 FQGTGA. The CDR3 spells CASSARQRDEETQYF. DNA for the CDR3: TGTGCCAGCAGCGCCCGCCAGCGGGATGAAGAGACCCAGTACTTC.

The J gene is TRBJ2-2, the V gene TRBV29-1, with 8 bases that match TRBD2. Germline assignment: CDR1 SQVTM and CDR2 ANQGSEA. Trimming cost V 7 bases and J 4 bases; bases outside gene matches: 8. The CDR3 is 14 amino acids. The CDR3 DNA reads TGCAGCGCCTCCGTTAGCGGGACCACCGGGGAGCTGTTTTTT. Translated: CSASVSGTTGELFF.

The rearrangement links TRBV28 to TRBJ2-1, with TRBD2 as a possible D gene (6 bases). Germline V gene lookup returns CDR1 MDHEN and CDR2 SYDVKM. The V end lost 11 bases, the J end lost 9 bases, and 17 bases lay between the germline ends. The CDR3 contains 12 residues. The CDR3 loop is CAGGPGGREQFF. The CDR3 region has the DNA TGTGCCGGAGGTCCCGGGGGTCGTGAGCAGTTCTTC.

This chain connects TRBV5-8 to TRBJ2-7; TRBD2 agrees at 10 bases. The CDR3 sequence is 15 residues long. The V and J ends lost 5 bases and 1 base, in that order; junction bases with no gene match: 6. The germline gives CDR1 SGHTS, CDR2 YDEGEE. CDR3 sequence reads: CASSYSGRGSYEQYF. In DNA form, the CDR3 reads TGTGCCAGCAGTTACAGCGGGAGGGGGTCCTACGAGCAGTACTTC.

Ten or more counts support this clone. Here the CDR3 DNA reads TGTGCCAGCAGCTTGTACTCGCCTTCTGGGGCCAACGTCCTGACTTTC. Protein: CASSLYSPSGANVLTF. The chain is built from TRBV5-5 and TRBJ2-6, with unresolved D. Per the germline V gene, CDR1 is SGHKS and CDR2 is YYEKEE (reference sequence). CDR3 length: 16 amino acids. With 1 base removed from V and 1 base from J, the gap between germline ends came to 9 bases. Full variable domain (outside the CDR3, taken from reference TRBV5-5 and TRBJ2-6): DAGVTQSPTHLIKTRGQQVTLRCSPISGHKSVSWYQQVLGQGPQFIFQYYEKEERGRGNFPDRFSARQFPNYSSELNVNALLLGDSALYLCASSLYSPSGANVLTFGAGSRLTVL.

This clone was counted only a few times. This chain links TRBV9 with TRBJ1-1; D perhaps matches TRBD1 (5 bases). This CDR3 is built from 16 residues. From germline, CDR1 is SGDLS and CDR2 YYNGEE. The V end was cut by 4 bases, the J end by 2 bases, with 18 bases between. The CDR3 DNA sequence: TGTGCCAGCAGCCCGTATGTTCAGGGACTTAACACTGAAGCTTTCTTT. It is translated as CASSPYVQGLNTEAFF. The full variable domain, in which reference TRBV9 and TRBJ1-1 provide the parts outside the CDR3, is DSGVTQTPKHLITATGQRVTLRCSPRSGDLSVYWYQQSLDQGLQFLIQYYNGEERAKGNILERFSAQQFPDLHSELNLSSLELGDSALYFCASSPYVQGLNTEAFFGQGTRLTVV.

The CDR3 loop is CASSSREVEEKLFF. In nucleotides, the CDR3 is TGTGCCAGCAGCAGCAGGGAGGTGGAGGAAAAACTGTTTTTT. The V gene is TRBV28, the J gene TRBJ1-4; possible D gene TRBD1, 5 bases. The CDR3 extends over 14 amino acids. The V gene lost 6 bases and the J gene lost 8 bases, with 16 bases spanning the gap. Germline V CDR1 and CDR2: MDHEN, SYDVKM.

The rearrangement joins TRBV7-9 to TRBJ2-2, with 15 bases lining up with TRBD2. Germline values: CDR1 SEHNR, CDR2 FQNEAQ (reference sequence). The CDR3 sequence is 17 residues long. J gave up 5 bases and V 6 bases, and 7 bases lay outside the gene matches. The CDR3 nucleotides are TGTGCCAGCAGGGAGGGACTAGCGGGAGGCGGAACCGGGGAGCTGTTTTTT. It encodes CASREGLAGGGTGELFF.

This chain connects TRBV6-1 to TRBJ2-7, with D perhaps matching TRBD2 (6 bases). CDR1 is MNHNS, CDR2 SASEGT, per germline. There are 11 residues in the CDR3. V was trimmed by 5 bases and J by 12 bases, leaving 14 bases between them. In DNA, the CDR3 is TGTGCCAGCAGTCGGACTGGGCGGGGGTACTTC. Amino acids: CASSRTGRGYF.

This chain uses TRBV5-6 with TRBJ2-2; the match to TRBD2 covers 7 bases. V shed 3 bases and J 3 bases; nucleotides not matched to a gene: 11. This CDR3 has 17 amino acids. Germline lookup yields CDR1 SGHDT and CDR2 YYEEEE. In nucleotides, the CDR3 is TGTGCCAGCAGCTGGACCGCTAGCGGAATAGACACCGGGGAGCTGTTTTTT. Translation gives CASSWTASGIDTGELFF.

V usage is TRBV7-9 and J usage is TRBJ2-7; 9 bases align to TRBD1. The CDR3 consists of 15 residues. Per the germline V gene, CDR1 is SEHNR and CDR2 is FQNEAQ (reference sequence). J gave up 6 bases and V 5 bases, and 11 bases lay outside the gene matches. The CDR3 here is CASSPDPDRGLEQYF. The CDR3 DNA follows: TGTGCCAGCAGCCCGGACCCGGACAGGGGACTCGAGCAGTACTTC.

The chain couples TRBV14 to TRBJ2-1, with 10 nucleotides matching TRBD1. Germline V gene data show CDR1 as SGHDN and CDR2 as FVKESK. This CDR3 is built from 17 residues. Trimming cost V 3 bases and J 9 bases; bases outside gene matches: 14. The CDR3 bases are TGTGCCAGCAGCCACGACAGGGGGCGACTAGTTTTCAGTGAGCAGTTCTTC. The encoded protein is CASSHDRGRLVFSEQFF.

The rearrangement uses TRBV27 and TRBJ2-3; 9 bases line up with TRBD2. The V segment lost 5 bases and the J segment 1 base; nucleotides outside the gene matches: 7. The CDR3 totals 16 residues. The germline gives CDR1 MNHEY, CDR2 SMNVEV (reference sequence). CDR3 DNA sequence: TGTGCCAGCAGTCTAGGAGGCGGGAGGGGCACAGATACGCAGTATTTT. It specifies CASSLGGGRGTDTQYF.

This clone was observed a handful of times. This CDR3 is CASSPVQTTNEKLFF. The CDR3 nucleotides are TGTGCCAGCTCACCGGTCCAGACAACTAATGAAAAACTGTTTTTT. This chain joins TRBV18 and TRBJ1-4; D remains unclear. Germline V CDR1 and CDR2: KGHSH, LQKENI. Between the trimmed V and J ends, which lost 3 bases and 0 bases, there was a span of 8 bases. This CDR3 spans 15 amino acids.

The genes are TRBV5-1 and TRBJ2-7; TRBD1 matches 10 bases. This CDR3 is 15 amino acids long. Germline lookup yields CDR1 SGHRS and CDR2 YFSETQ. V lost 3 bases and J lost 5; bases outside the gene matches: 8. CDR3 loop: CASSWGDRGRNEQYF. Written as DNA, the CDR3 is TGCGCCAGCAGCTGGGGTGACAGGGGGCGGAACGAGCAGTACTTC.

Concerning this clone itself: This sample includes further DNA sequences coding for the same CDR3. V is TRBV7-2 and J is TRBJ2-1, with TRBD2 matching over 8 bases. CDR1 is SGHTA and CDR2 is FQGNSA in the germline V gene. With 1 base clipped from V and 1 base from J, the junction kept 12 bases outside the gene matches. This CDR3 contains 19 residues. CDR3 in amino acids: CASSLGGSLAGRSYNEQFF. For the CDR3, the DNA is TGTGCCAGCAGCTTAGGGGGGAGCTTAGCGGGAAGATCCTACAATGAGCAGTTCTTC.

This rearrangement joins TRBV7-3 to TRBJ1-1, with TRBD1 identical over 9 bases. J lost 5 bases, V lost 6 bases, and 7 bases had no gene match. The CDR3 loop spans 14 amino acids. Germline V lookup: CDR1 SGHTA, CDR2 FQGTGA. The CDR3 loop is CASSPTGGETEAFF. The CDR3 region has the DNA TGTGCCAGCAGTCCAACAGGGGGCGAAACTGAAGCTTTCTTT.

The V call is TRBV7-6, the J call TRBJ2-7; 7 nucleotides agree with TRBD1. This CDR3 comprises 13 residues. CDR1 is SGHVS and CDR2 is FNYEAQ in the germline V gene. Trimming cost V 3 bases and J 2 bases; bases outside gene matches: 1. In DNA form, the CDR3 reads TGTGCCAGCAGCTTGACAGGGACCTACGAGCAGTACTTC. Translation gives CASSLTGTYEQYF.